Here is one T cell receptor (beta chain) with its context. This CDR3 has 13 residues. Looked up from germline, CDR1 is SQVTM and CDR2 is ANQGSEA. V was trimmed by 2 bases and J by 3 bases, leaving 10 bases between them. This sample is part of a study of T-cell reconstitution after alpha-beta-depleted transplantation in children. A TCRbeta library incorporating unique molecular identifiers was prepared. TCRdb recomputed calls from the PCR reads with MiXCR, one row per CDR3 protein. This table has fewer than 400,000 distinct CDR3 sequences, roughly 21% appearing once. The sequencing here drew on PBMCs from the stem cell graft donor, taken from the stem cell graft. The sequence was obtained from a human donor who donated a stem cell graft to a child with acute myeloid leukemia. The V gene is TRBV29-1, the J gene TRBJ2-5; D may correspond to TRBD1 or TRBD2 (6 bases each). The CDR3 is CSVEWGAKETQYF. CDR3 bases: TGCAGCGTTGAATGGGGGGCCAAAGAGACCCAGTACTTC.